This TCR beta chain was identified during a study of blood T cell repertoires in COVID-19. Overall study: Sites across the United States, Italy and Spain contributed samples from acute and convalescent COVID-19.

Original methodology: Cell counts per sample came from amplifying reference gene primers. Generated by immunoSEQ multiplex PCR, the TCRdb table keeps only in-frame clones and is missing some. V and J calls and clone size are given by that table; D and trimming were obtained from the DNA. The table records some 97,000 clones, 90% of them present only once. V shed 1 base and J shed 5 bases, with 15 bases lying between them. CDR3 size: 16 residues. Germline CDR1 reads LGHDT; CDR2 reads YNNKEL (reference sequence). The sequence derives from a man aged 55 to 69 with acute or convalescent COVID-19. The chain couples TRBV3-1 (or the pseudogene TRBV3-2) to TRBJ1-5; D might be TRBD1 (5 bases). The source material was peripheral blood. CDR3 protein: CASSQGVSTAYQPQHF. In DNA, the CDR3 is TGTGCCAGCAGCCAAGGGGTTTCGACAGCCTATCAGCCCCAGCATTTT.